This T cell receptor beta chain was captured in a study of T cell responses to AZD1222 COVID-19 vaccine. This clone was seen more than once but under ten times. Sequencing used immunoSEQ multiplex PCR; TCRdb keeps in-frame clones, though not all of them. The profile shows fewer than 120,000 clones, around 90% of them singletons. Germline V gene lookup returns CDR1 MNHEY and CDR2 SMNVEV (reference sequence). The V end lost 6 bases, the J end lost 1 base, and 15 bases lay between the germline ends. The CDR3 spans 15 residues. The sequence was collected from an adult who received the AZD1222 COVID-19 vaccine. The chain employs TRBV27 and TRBJ2-5; D is perhaps TRBD1 (6 bases). This sample comprised peripheral blood, obtained 28 days after the second AZD1222 dose. In nucleotides, the CDR3 is TGTGCCAGCAGCCAATTTACAGGGAGCCAAGAGACCCAGTACTTC. This codes for CASSQFTGSQETQYF.